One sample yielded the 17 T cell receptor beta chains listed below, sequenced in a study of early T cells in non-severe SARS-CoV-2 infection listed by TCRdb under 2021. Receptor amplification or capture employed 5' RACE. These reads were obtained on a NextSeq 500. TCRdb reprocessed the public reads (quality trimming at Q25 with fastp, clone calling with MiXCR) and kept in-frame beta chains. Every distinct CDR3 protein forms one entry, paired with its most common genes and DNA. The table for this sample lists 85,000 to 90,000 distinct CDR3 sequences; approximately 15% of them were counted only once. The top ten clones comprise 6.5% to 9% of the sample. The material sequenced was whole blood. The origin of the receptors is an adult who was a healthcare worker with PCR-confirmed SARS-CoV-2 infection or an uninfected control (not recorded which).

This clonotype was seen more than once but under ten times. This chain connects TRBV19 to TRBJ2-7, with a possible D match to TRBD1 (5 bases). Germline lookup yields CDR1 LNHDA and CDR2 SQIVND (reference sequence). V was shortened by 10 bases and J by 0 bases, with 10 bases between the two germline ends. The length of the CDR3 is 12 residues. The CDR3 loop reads CATRTSSYEQYF. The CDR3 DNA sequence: TGTGCCACCAGGACAAGCTCCTACGAGCAGTACTTC.

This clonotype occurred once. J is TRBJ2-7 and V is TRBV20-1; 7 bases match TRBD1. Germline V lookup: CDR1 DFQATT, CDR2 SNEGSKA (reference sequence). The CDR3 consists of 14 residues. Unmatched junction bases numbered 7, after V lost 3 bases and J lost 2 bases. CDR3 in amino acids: CSASDRAPTYEQYF. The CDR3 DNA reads TGCAGTGCTAGCGACAGGGCGCCGACCTACGAGCAGTACTTC.

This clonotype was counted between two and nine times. CDR3 loop: CRGTSDTDTQYF. In DNA, the CDR3 is TGCAGAGGGACTAGCGACACAGATACGCAGTATTTT. The chain combines TRBV20-1 with TRBJ2-3; 10 bases agree with TRBD2. From germline, CDR1 is DFQATT and CDR2 SNEGSKA (reference sequence). The CDR3 length is 12 residues.

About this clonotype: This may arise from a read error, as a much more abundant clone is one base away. The CDR3 is CVSSGGLPEAFF. The CDR3, as DNA: TGTGTCAGCAGCGGGGGACTGCCTGAAGCTTTCTTT. This chain joins TRBV5-6 and TRBJ1-1; D is perhaps TRBD1 (5 bases). The CDR3 extends over 12 amino acids. CDR1 SGHDT and CDR2 YYEEEE come from the germline V gene.

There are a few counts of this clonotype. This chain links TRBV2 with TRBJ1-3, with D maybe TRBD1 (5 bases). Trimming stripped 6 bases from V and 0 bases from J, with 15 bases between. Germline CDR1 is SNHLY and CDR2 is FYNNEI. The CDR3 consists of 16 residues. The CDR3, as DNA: TGTGCCAGCAGGGACCCGGGACTCCGCTCTGGAAACACCATATATTTT. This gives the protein CASRDPGLRSGNTIYF.

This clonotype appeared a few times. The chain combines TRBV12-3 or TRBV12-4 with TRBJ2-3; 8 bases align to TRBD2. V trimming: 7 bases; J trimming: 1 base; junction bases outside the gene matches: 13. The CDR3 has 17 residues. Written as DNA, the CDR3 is TGTGCCAGCACCCGACACGGGAGGGGTTCTGGCACAGATACGCAGTATTTT. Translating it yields CASTRHGRGSGTDTQYF.

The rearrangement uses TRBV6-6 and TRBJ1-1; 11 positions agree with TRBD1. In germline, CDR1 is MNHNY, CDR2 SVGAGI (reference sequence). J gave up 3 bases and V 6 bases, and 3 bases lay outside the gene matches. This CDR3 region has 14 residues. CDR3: CASSSGQGDTEAFF. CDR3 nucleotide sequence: TGTGCCAGCAGCTCGGGACAGGGGGACACTGAAGCTTTCTTT.

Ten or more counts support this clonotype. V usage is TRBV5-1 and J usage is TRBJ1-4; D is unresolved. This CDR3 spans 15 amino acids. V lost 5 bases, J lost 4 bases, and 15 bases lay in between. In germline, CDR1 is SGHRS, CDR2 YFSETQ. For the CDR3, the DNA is TGCGCCAGCAGACCATCCAGAGGGATTAATGAAAAACTGTTTTTT. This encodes CASRPSRGINEKLFF. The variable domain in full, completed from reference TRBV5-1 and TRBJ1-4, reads KAGVTQTPRYLIKTRGQQVTLSCSPISGHRSVSWYQQTPGQGLQFLFEYFSETQRNKGNFPGRFSGRQFSNSRSEMNVSTLELGDSALYLCASRPSRGINEKLFFGSGTQLSVL.

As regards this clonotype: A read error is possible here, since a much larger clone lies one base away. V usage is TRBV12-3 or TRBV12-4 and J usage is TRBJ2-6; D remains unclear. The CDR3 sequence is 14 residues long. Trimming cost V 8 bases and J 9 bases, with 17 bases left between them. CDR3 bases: TGTGCCAGCCTTAACCGTCTGGGTTACAACGTCCTGACTTTC. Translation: CASLNRLGYNVLTF.

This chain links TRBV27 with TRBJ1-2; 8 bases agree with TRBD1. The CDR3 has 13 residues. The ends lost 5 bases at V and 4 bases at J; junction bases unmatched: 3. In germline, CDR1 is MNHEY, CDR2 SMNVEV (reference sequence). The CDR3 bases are TGTGCCAGCAGTATCGGGACAGGCTATGGCTACACCTTC. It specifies CASSIGTGYGYTF.

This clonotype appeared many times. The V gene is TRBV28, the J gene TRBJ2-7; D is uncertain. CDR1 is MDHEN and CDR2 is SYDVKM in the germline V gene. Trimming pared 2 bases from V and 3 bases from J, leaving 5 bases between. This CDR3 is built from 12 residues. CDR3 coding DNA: TGTGCCAGCAGTTTACTCAACTACGAGCAGTACTTC. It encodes CASSLLNYEQYF.

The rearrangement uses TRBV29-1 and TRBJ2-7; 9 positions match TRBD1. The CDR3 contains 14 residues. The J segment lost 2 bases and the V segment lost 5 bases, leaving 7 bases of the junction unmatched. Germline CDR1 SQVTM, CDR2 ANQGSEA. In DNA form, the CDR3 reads TGCAGCGTTACCGGGACAGGGAAAACCTACGAGCAGTACTTC. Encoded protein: CSVTGTGKTYEQYF.

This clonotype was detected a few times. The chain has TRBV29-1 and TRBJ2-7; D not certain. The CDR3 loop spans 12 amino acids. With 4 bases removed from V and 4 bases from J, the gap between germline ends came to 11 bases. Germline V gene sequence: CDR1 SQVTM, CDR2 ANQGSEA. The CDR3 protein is CSVAQVRYEQYF. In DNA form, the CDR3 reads TGCAGCGTTGCCCAGGTCCGATACGAGCAGTACTTC.

This CDR3 reads CASSQVSGTGNSPLHF. The CDR3, as DNA: TGCGCCAGCAGCCAAGTTTCCGGGACGGGCAATTCACCCCTCCACTTT. The chain joins TRBV4-1 to TRBJ1-6, with D perhaps matching TRBD1 (5 bases). The CDR3 spans 16 residues. V was cut by 1 base and J by 7 bases, with 14 bases left in between. Germline V CDR1 and CDR2: MGHRA, YSYEKL.

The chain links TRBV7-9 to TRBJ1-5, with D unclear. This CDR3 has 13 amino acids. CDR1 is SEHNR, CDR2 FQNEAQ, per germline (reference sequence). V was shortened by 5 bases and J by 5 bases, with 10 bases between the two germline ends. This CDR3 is CASSPSADQPQHF. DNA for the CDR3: TGTGCCAGCAGCCCCTCCGCTGATCAGCCCCAGCATTTT.

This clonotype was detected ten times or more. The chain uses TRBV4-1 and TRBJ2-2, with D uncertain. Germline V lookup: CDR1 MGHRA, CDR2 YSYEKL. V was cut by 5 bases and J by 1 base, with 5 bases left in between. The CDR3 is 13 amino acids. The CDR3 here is CASSNLNTGELFF. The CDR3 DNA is TGCGCCAGCAGCAACCTGAACACCGGGGAGCTGTTTTTT.

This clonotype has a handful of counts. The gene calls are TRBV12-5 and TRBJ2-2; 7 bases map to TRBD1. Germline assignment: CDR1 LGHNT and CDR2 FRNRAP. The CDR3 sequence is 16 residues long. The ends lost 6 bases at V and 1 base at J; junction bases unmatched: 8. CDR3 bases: TGTGCTAGTGGACCGACAGGGACCTGGAACACCGGGGAGCTGTTTTTT. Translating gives CASGPTGTWNTGELFF.